These 30 T cell receptor beta chains were sequenced from one sample in a study of long-term antiretroviral therapy in people with HIV. They ran version v3.0 of the immunoSEQ assay at survey level. Profiling relied on immunoSEQ multiplex PCR, and the TCRdb table lists in-frame clones only, not all of them. This table holds tens of thousands of clones, about 94% found once. The sample was unsorted PBMCs, taken approximately 9.5 years after starting antiretroviral therapy. All receptors derive from a man aged 30 to 45 with HIV.

Concerning this clone itself: The junction shows a germline mismatch at one end, possibly a read error. V usage is TRBV7-7 and J usage is TRBJ1-4; D is perhaps TRBD1 (6 bases). Germline V gene data show CDR1 as SSHAT and CDR2 as FNYEAQ (reference sequence). The CDR3 has 18 residues. CDR3 nucleotide sequence: TGTGCTAGCAGCTTGAGGGCAGGGGCATCGCCAACTAATGAAAAACTGTTTTTT. Its translation: CASSLRAGASPTNEKLFF.

The J gene is TRBJ2-7, the V gene TRBV21-1; the table's D call, TRBD1, was not checked against the DNA. TRBV21-1 is recorded as a pseudogene. CDR3 length: 16 amino acids. The CDR3 loop reads CASSGQTGKRDDEQYF. The CDR3, as DNA: TGTGCCAGCAGCGGCCAGACAGGGAAGAGGGATGACGAGCAGTACTTC.

The J gene is TRBJ2-7, the V gene TRBV28; D perhaps matches TRBD2 (7 bases). V was pared by 6 bases and J by 4 bases, with 19 bases between. Germline CDR1 MDHEN, CDR2 SYDVKM. The CDR3 sequence is 15 residues long. The CDR3 DNA sequence: TGTGCCAGCAGCTCTCCGGGTGGGGGGGCGTACGAGCAGTACTTC. It translates to CASSSPGGGAYEQYF.

The rearrangement links TRBV5-8 to TRBJ1-6, with D possibly TRBD1 on 6 matching bases. The V and J ends lost 0 bases and 4 bases respectively, with 11 bases between them. CDR3 length: 16 amino acids. The germline V gene has CDR1 SGHTS and CDR2 YDEGEE. CDR3 bases: TGTGCCAGCAGCTTGGACGAACAGGGATATAATTCACCCCTCCACTTT. Encoded protein: CASSLDEQGYNSPLHF.

V is TRBV18 and J is TRBJ1-2; D is unresolved. Germline V gives CDR1 KGHSH, CDR2 LQKENI. Trimming removed 3 bases at V and 4 bases at J, with 15 bases between. CDR3 size: 15 residues. CDR3 in DNA: TGTGCCAGCTCACCCAGCCCGGGGAATACCTATGGCTACACCTTC. Translated: CASSPSPGNTYGYTF.

To note about this clone: The junction departs from the called germline gene at one end, perhaps through a read error. J is TRBJ1-3 and V is TRBV25-1; D remains ambiguous. CDR1 is MGHDK and CDR2 is SYGVNS in the germline V gene. This CDR3 has 12 amino acids. For the CDR3, the DNA is TGTGCCAGCAGTGGGGGTTCGGCGACGTTGGATTTT. Translating gives CASSGGSATLDF.

V gene TRBV2 combines with J gene TRBJ1-5, with 10 bases aligning to TRBD1. Germline lookup yields CDR1 SNHLY and CDR2 FYNNEI. The CDR3 sequence is 14 residues long. V was pared by 3 bases and J by 7 bases, with 3 bases of the junction left unmatched. CDR3 loop: CASSEGQGRQPQHF. CDR3 bases: TGTGCCAGCAGTGAGGGACAGGGGAGGCAGCCCCAGCATTTT. The entire variable domain, with the rest obtained from reference TRBV2 and TRBJ1-5, is as follows: EPEVTQTPSHQVTQMGQEVILRCVPISNHLYFYWYRQILGQKVEFLVSFYNNEISEKSEIFDDQFSVERPDGSNFTLKIRSTKLEDSAMYFCASSEGQGRQPQHFGDGTRLSIL.

This clone was counted a single time. The chain has TRBV4-1 and TRBJ2-7, with D uncertain. The length of the CDR3 is 16 residues. The ends were cut back, 2 bases at V and 2 bases at J, with 16 bases in the middle. Germline CDR1 is MGHRA and CDR2 is YSYEKL. CDR3 residues: CASSQQSDLPPYEQYF. Written as DNA, the CDR3 is TGCGCCAGCAGCCAACAGTCGGACCTACCACCCTACGAGCAGTACTTC.

This chain links TRBV7-2 with TRBJ1-1, with unresolved D. This CDR3 region has 13 residues. The germline V and J ends were trimmed by 5 bases and 0 bases, with 7 bases remaining between them. Germline V gene lookup returns CDR1 SGHTA and CDR2 FQGNSA. The CDR3 loop reads CASSASLNTEAFF. The CDR3 nucleotides are TGTGCCAGCAGCGCGAGCCTGAACACTGAAGCTTTCTTT.

This rearrangement joins TRBV27 to TRBJ2-7; D might be TRBD1 (5 bases). V lost 6 bases to trimming and J lost 5 bases, with 14 bases between them. Germline V gene sequence: CDR1 MNHEY, CDR2 SMNVEV (reference sequence). This CDR3 is 13 amino acids long. The CDR3 protein is CASSSYRTNEQYF. CDR3 coding DNA: TGTGCCAGCAGCTCCTACAGGACCAACGAGCAGTACTTC.

The CDR3 is CASSAGQIFQETQYF. DNA of the CDR3: TGTGCCAGCAGCGCAGGACAGATATTCCAAGAGACCCAGTACTTC. The chain joins TRBV9 to TRBJ2-5; D may be TRBD1 (6 bases). Germline assignment: CDR1 SGDLS and CDR2 YYNGEE. The CDR3 spans 15 residues. V was shortened by 3 bases and J by 1 base, with 13 bases between the two germline ends.

The rearrangement links TRBV28 to TRBJ1-4; possible D gene TRBD1, 6 bases. Trimming stripped 5 bases from V and 8 bases from J, with 12 bases between. The CDR3 has 13 amino acids. Germline V CDR1 and CDR2: MDHEN, SYDVKM. The CDR3 nucleotides read TGTGCCAGCAGTCTCAGGGGACGGGAAAAACTGTTTTTT. Translated, it gives CASSLRGREKLFF.

V usage is TRBV7-8 and J usage is TRBJ2-2; 9 bases fit TRBD1. CDR1 SGHVS and CDR2 FQNEAQ come from the germline V gene. The CDR3 is 19 amino acids. The junction had 14 bases not matched to a gene; V was cut back by 3 bases and J by 3 bases. The CDR3 sequence is CASSFPNDTGGAYTGELFF. In DNA, the CDR3 is TGTGCCAGCAGCTTCCCGAACGATACAGGGGGCGCCTACACCGGGGAGCTGTTTTTT.

The chain recombines TRBV5-5 with TRBJ2-1; a possible D gene is TRBD2 (5 bases). Trimming removed 0 bases from V and 1 base from J, with 11 bases in between. This CDR3 is built from 16 residues. CDR1 is SGHKS, CDR2 YYEKEE, per germline (reference sequence). The chain's CDR3 is CASSLARGVSYNEQFF. CDR3 bases: TGTGCCAGCAGCTTGGCCCGGGGAGTTTCCTACAATGAGCAGTTCTTC.

This chain joins TRBV7-8 and TRBJ1-1; D is undetermined. Trimming removed 1 base from V and 0 bases from J, with 6 bases in between. CDR1 is SGHVS, CDR2 FQNEAQ, per germline. This CDR3 region has 14 residues. The chain's CDR3 is CASSLGTVNTEAFF. CDR3 bases: TGTGCCAGCAGCTTAGGGACGGTGAACACTGAAGCTTTCTTT.

The chain combines TRBV7-5 with TRBJ1-4. TRBV7-5 is noted as a pseudogene. The CDR3 is made up of 13 amino acids. Written as DNA, the CDR3 is TGTGCCAGAAGCAGAGGGGGGAATAAGGGACTGTTTTTT. Encoded protein: CARSRGGNKGLFF.

This clone was recorded once. This chain uses TRBV7-3 with TRBJ2-1; a weak D match, TRBD2 (6 bases). In germline, CDR1 is SGHTA, CDR2 FQGTGA. Trimming stripped 3 bases from V and 6 bases from J, with 18 bases between. This CDR3 comprises 16 residues. CDR3 nucleotide sequence: TGTGCCAGCAGCTTCGGAGGGGCTCAGGTTGCCAATGAGCAGTTCTTC. As protein: CASSFGGAQVANEQFF.

The V gene is TRBV5-6, the J gene TRBJ2-5; possible D gene TRBD1, 5 bases. Deletions cut 1 base from V and 2 bases from J, with 9 bases between. This CDR3 region has 14 residues. Per the germline V gene, CDR1 is SGHDT and CDR2 is YYEEEE. CDR3 sequence reads: CASSLQGSQETQYF. The CDR3, as DNA: TGTGCCAGCAGCTTGCAGGGTTCACAAGAGACCCAGTACTTC.

The chain combines TRBV7-6 with TRBJ2-5; 10 bases match TRBD2. Germline V gene data show CDR1 as SGHVS and CDR2 as FNYEAQ. V trimming: 2 bases; J trimming: 4 bases; junction bases outside the gene matches: 7. The CDR3 contains 16 residues. The CDR3 reads CASSLPGTSVGETQYF. For the CDR3, the DNA is TGTGCCAGCAGCTTACCCGGGACTAGCGTGGGAGAGACCCAGTACTTC. Variable domain in full (rest from reference TRBV7-6 and TRBJ2-5): GAGVSQSPRYKVTKRGQDVALRCDPISGHVSLYWYRQALGQGPEFLTYFNYEAQQDKSGLPNDRFSAERPEGSISTLTIQRTEQRDSAMYRCASSLPGTSVGETQYFGPGTRLLVL.

V usage is TRBV7-9 and J usage is TRBJ2-5; TRBD2 matches at 9 bases. Germline V gene data show CDR1 as SEHNR and CDR2 as FQNEAQ (reference sequence). Trimming at V came to 5 bases and at J to 2 bases, leaving 15 bases not matched to a gene. The CDR3 sequence is 18 residues long. CDR3 amino acids: CASSAPGSGGDRQETQYF. The CDR3 nucleotides read TGTGCCAGCAGCGCCCCGGGTAGCGGGGGAGACCGACAAGAGACCCAGTACTTC.

The chain recombines TRBV10-3 with TRBJ1-3; tentatively, D is TRBD1 (5 bases). Trimming stripped 6 bases from V and 2 bases from J, with 14 bases between. This CDR3 spans 15 amino acids. Germline CDR1 is ENHRY and CDR2 is SYGVKD. CDR3 residues: CAIRRDETPGNTIYF. The DNA for the CDR3 is TGTGCCATCAGGCGGGACGAAACCCCTGGAAACACCATATATTTT.

V gene TRBV27 combines with J gene TRBJ2-7; 7 bases are shared with TRBD1. CDR1 is MNHEY, CDR2 SMNVEV, per germline (reference sequence). V was clipped by 8 bases and J by 3 bases; unmatched bases: 7. This CDR3 has 13 residues. The CDR3 is CASGRTGNYEQYF. As DNA, the CDR3 is TGTGCCAGCGGGCGGACAGGAAACTACGAGCAGTACTTC.

V usage is TRBV29-1 and J usage is TRBJ2-5, with D possibly called TRBD1 or TRBD2 (5 bases each). Germline V gene sequence: CDR1 SQVTM, CDR2 ANQGSEA. Trimming shortened V by 7 bases and J by 5 bases, and 23 bases separated the two germline ends. CDR3 length: 15 residues. The CDR3 loop is CSALKGSREGETQYF. DNA of the CDR3: TGCAGCGCCCTCAAGGGGAGCCGCGAAGGGGAGACCCAGTACTTC.

V usage is TRBV19 and J usage is TRBJ1-3; D ambiguous. This CDR3 comprises 14 residues. Germline CDR1 is LNHDA and CDR2 is SQIVND (reference sequence). Trimming shortened V by 2 bases and J by 0 bases, and 5 bases separated the two germline ends. The CDR3 DNA is TGTGCCAGTAGTATAACGAGCTCTGGAAACACCATATATTTT. Its translation: CASSITSSGNTIYF.

V gene TRBV5-1 combines with J gene TRBJ2-7; weak D call: TRBD1 (6 bases). From germline, CDR1 is SGHRS and CDR2 YFSETQ. With 3 bases removed from V and 0 bases from J, the gap between germline ends came to 13 bases. CDR3 size: 15 residues. CDR3 residues: CASSSTGFDSYEQYF. The DNA of the CDR3 is TGCGCCAGCAGCTCAACAGGGTTTGACTCCTACGAGCAGTACTTC.

The chain combines TRBV11-2 with TRBJ1-2; D may be TRBD1 (6 bases). Germline loops: CDR1 SGHAT, CDR2 FQNNGV. Trimming took 5 bases from V and 2 from J, leaving 12 bases between them. The CDR3 totals 14 residues. CDR3 in amino acids: CASSRPGQNYGYTF. The CDR3 DNA is TGTGCCAGCAGCAGACCGGGACAAAACTATGGCTACACCTTC.

This chain links TRBV6-1 with TRBJ1-2; TRBD1 aligns across 8 bases. Germline V CDR1 and CDR2: MNHNS, SASEGT. V gave up 4 bases and J gave up 3 bases; unmatched junction bases: 10. The CDR3 covers 16 residues. The CDR3 reads CASSVAETGADYGYTF. The CDR3 nucleotides are TGTGCCAGCAGTGTAGCTGAGACAGGGGCTGACTATGGCTACACCTTC.

This chain joins TRBV30 and TRBJ1-4; possible D gene TRBD1, 5 bases. In germline, CDR1 is GTSNPN, CDR2 SVGIG (reference sequence). This CDR3 region has 13 residues. Trimming took 3 bases from V and 5 from J, leaving 10 bases between them. This CDR3 reads CAWRERGNEKLFF. The CDR3, as DNA: TGTGCCTGGAGGGAAAGGGGAAATGAAAAACTGTTTTTT. Looking up the rest from reference TRBV30 and TRBJ1-4 gives the full variable domain: SQTIHQWPATLVQPVGSPLSLECTVEGTSNPNLYWYRQAAGRGLQLLFYSVGIGQISSEVPQNLSASRPQDRQFILSSKKLLLSDSGFYLCAWRERGNEKLFFGSGTQLSVL.

The chain uses TRBV11-2 and TRBJ2-5; 12 nucleotides match TRBD1. Germline-derived CDR1 and CDR2 are SGHAT and FQNNGV. The ends lost 1 base at V and 4 bases at J; junction bases unmatched: 4. The CDR3 is 16 residues long. This chain's CDR3 is CASSLVRDRGRETQYF. The CDR3 bases are TGTGCCAGCAGCTTAGTTAGGGACAGGGGGCGAGAGACCCAGTACTTC.

This rearrangement joins TRBV5-8 to TRBJ1-1; possible D gene TRBD1, 6 bases. The CDR3 covers 13 residues. Trimming removed 7 bases at V and 3 bases at J, with 13 bases between. Per germline, CDR1 SGHTS and CDR2 YDEGEE. The CDR3 loop is CASPWPGDTEAFF. The CDR3, as DNA: TGTGCCAGCCCCTGGCCAGGGGACACTGAAGCTTTCTTT.